Listed here is a single T cell receptor (beta chain). Its antigen is not known. Trimming cost V 5 bases and J 7 bases, with 21 bases left between them. The CDR3 contains 16 residues. Germline assignment: CDR1 SGHTA and CDR2 FQGNSA. The data originate from a study of cytomegalovirus exposure and HLA in healthy donors. In the study overall: Early released data had about 85 million unique TCRs, all coming from HLA-typed donors. Study-wide results and caveats: The only immune exposure information that was available was CMV serostatus. The study labeled 150 to 200 TCR beta chains cytomegalovirus-associated.

Use of 60 Vbeta and 13 Jbeta primers characterized the PCR. Produced via immunoSEQ multiplex PCR; TCRdb's table is partial and in-frame only. The sample records roughly 80,000 clones, approximately 62% being singletons. The J gene is TRBJ2-1, the V gene TRBV7-2, with D possibly matching TRBD2 (5 bases). What was sequenced was PBMCs. The TCR originated in a male donor in good health and CMV-seropositive. The DNA for the CDR3 is TGTGCCAGCAGCACAGAAGTGAGGACTCTGGGAAATGAGCAGTTCTTC. It is translated as CASSTEVRTLGNEQFF.